These 9 T cell receptor beta chains came from one sample sequenced in a study of shared clonotypes between healthy human individuals. The method was immunoSEQ multiplex PCR; TCRdb's version includes in-frame clones alone and lacks a portion of them. The sample yields approximately 1.1 million clones, roughly 74% seen once. The sequenced sample consisted of memory CD4+ T cells from PBMCs. Subset given: CD45RA-negative fraction. Every receptor here comes from a man in his late teens or twenties in good health. Some clones in this sample may be carry-over from other donors' samples.

The genes are TRBV29-1 and TRBJ1-4; 7 nucleotides line up with TRBD1. This CDR3 has 17 amino acids. The germline V gene has CDR1 SQVTM and CDR2 ANQGSEA. V shed 4 bases, J shed 5 bases, and the junction held 16 bases outside the gene matches. The CDR3 coding sequence is TGCAGCGTTGTTCCCCTCAATCCCGGACAGGTGAATGAAAAACTGTTTTTT. As protein: CSVVPLNPGQVNEKLFF.

The rearrangement links TRBV5-5 to TRBJ1-1; D gene ambiguous. Looked up from germline, CDR1 is SGHKS and CDR2 is YYEKEE (reference sequence). Trimming left V 6 bases short and J 4 bases short, with 16 bases between. The CDR3 has 14 residues. This CDR3 reads CASTSTRAGTEAFF. Written as DNA, the CDR3 is TGTGCCAGCACCTCCACACGGGCGGGCACTGAAGCTTTCTTT.

Of note for this clone: One junction end disagrees with the germline gene, perhaps due to a read error. V and J are TRBV30 and TRBJ2-1; 7 bases fit TRBD2. The CDR3 has 14 residues. Germline values: CDR1 GTSNPN, CDR2 SVGIG (reference sequence). CDR3 region: CVWREGSSYNEQFF. Written as DNA, the CDR3 is TGTGTCTGGAGGGAGGGGAGCTCCTACAATGAGCAGTTCTTC.

The gene calls are TRBV15 and TRBJ1-6; possibly TRBD1 for D (5 bases). The length of the CDR3 is 15 residues. V was shortened by 7 bases and J by 7 bases, with 17 bases between the two germline ends. CDR1 and CDR2 from the germline V gene are LNHNV and YYDKDF (reference sequence). Here the CDR3 DNA reads TGTGCCACCAACCCAGGAGGGACGTGGAATTCACCCCTCCACTTT. Its translation is CATNPGGTWNSPLHF.

In regard to this clone: This may come from a read error, since a much larger clone is one base off. The chain has TRBV7-8 and TRBJ1-3; the D is unclear. Per germline, CDR1 SGHVS and CDR2 FQNEAQ. The CDR3 covers 13 residues. V was clipped by 1 base and J by 4 bases, with 5 bases between them. This chain's CDR3 is CASSLGGGNTIYF. CDR3 DNA: TGTGCCAGCAGCTTAGGCGGGGGAAACACCATATATTTT. Supplemented by reference TRBV7-8 and TRBJ1-3, the full variable domain reads GAGVSQSPRYKVAKRGQDVALRCDPISGHVSLFWYQQALGQGPEFLTYFQNEAQLDKSGLPSDRFFAERPEGSVSTLKIQRTQQEDSAVYLCASSLGGGNTIYFGEGSWLTVV.

This chain links TRBV7-2 with TRBJ2-7; D is perhaps TRBD1 (5 bases). Trimming took 2 bases from V and 2 from J, leaving 10 bases between them. Germline CDR1 and CDR2: SGHTA and FQGNSA. The CDR3 loop spans 14 amino acids. CDR3 region: CASSLPLTAYEQYF. The CDR3, as DNA: TGTGCCAGCAGCTTACCACTGACAGCCTACGAGCAGTACTTC.

This chain joins TRBV19 and TRBJ1-4, with D tentatively TRBD1 (6 bases). The CDR3 sequence is 15 residues long. CDR1 is LNHDA, CDR2 SQIVND, per germline (reference sequence). V shed 4 bases and J shed 7 bases, with 16 bases lying between them. CDR3 sequence (DNA): TGTGCCAGTAGTACTTCGACGGGGGCGAGTGAAAAACTGTTTTTT. Translated, it gives CASSTSTGASEKLFF.

The V gene is TRBV6-4, the J gene TRBJ1-4; the match to TRBD1 covers 11 bases. This CDR3 spans 17 amino acids. Germline values: CDR1 MRHNA, CDR2 SNTAGT. The junction had 10 bases not matched to a gene; V was cut back by 7 bases and J by 3 bases. The CDR3 DNA is TGTGCCAGCACTCGGGGGACAGGGGGTCTGGCTAATGAAAAACTGTTTTTT. It translates to CASTRGTGGLANEKLFF.

The sample holds one count of this clone. This chain connects TRBV7-8 to TRBJ2-1, with TRBD2 matching over 8 bases. V gave up 1 base and J gave up 7 bases; unmatched junction bases: 9. The CDR3 spans 16 residues. Germline values: CDR1 SGHVS, CDR2 FQNEAQ. The CDR3: CASSLVRGASGNEQFF. DNA of the CDR3: TGTGCCAGCAGCTTAGTCAGAGGAGCTAGCGGGAATGAGCAGTTCTTC.